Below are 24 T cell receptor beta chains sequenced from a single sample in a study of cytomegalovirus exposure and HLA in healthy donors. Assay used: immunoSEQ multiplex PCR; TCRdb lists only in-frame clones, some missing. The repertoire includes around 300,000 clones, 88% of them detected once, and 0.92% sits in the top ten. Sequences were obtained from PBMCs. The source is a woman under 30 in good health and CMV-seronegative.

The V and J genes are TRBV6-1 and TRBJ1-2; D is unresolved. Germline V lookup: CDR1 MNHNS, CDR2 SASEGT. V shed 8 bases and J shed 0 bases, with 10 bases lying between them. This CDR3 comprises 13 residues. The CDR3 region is CASFVNSNYGYTF. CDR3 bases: TGTGCCAGCTTTGTTAACTCTAACTATGGCTACACCTTC.

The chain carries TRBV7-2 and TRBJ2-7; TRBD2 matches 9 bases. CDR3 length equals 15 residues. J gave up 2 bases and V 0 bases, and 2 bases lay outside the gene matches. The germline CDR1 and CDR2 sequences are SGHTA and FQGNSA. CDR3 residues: CASSLAAGGAYEQYF. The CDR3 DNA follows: TGTGCCAGCAGCTTAGCAGCGGGAGGTGCCTACGAGCAGTACTTC.

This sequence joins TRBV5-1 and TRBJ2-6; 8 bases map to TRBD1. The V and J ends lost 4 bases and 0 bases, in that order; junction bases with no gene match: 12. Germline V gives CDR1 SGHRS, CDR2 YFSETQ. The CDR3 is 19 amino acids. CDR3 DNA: TGCGCCAGCAGCAACGCCGGACAGGGACTGGGCTCTGGGGCCAACGTCCTGACTTTC. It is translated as CASSNAGQGLGSGANVLTF.

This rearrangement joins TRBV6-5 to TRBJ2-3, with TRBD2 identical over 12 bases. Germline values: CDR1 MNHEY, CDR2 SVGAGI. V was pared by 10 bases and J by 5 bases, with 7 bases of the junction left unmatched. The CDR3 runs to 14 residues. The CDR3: CATATSGSEDTQYF. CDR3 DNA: TGTGCCACCGCGACTAGCGGGAGCGAAGATACGCAGTATTTT.

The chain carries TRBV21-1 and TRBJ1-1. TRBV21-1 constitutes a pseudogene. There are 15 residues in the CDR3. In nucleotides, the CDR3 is TGTGCCAGCAGCAAAGTGGGCAGGGAGGTCACTGAAGCTTTCTTT. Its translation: CASSKVGREVTEAFF.

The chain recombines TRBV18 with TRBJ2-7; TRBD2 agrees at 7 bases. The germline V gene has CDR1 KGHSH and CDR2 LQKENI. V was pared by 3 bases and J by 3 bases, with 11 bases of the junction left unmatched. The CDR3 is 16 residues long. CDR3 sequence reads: CASSPLAAQGGYEQYF. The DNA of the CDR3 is TGTGCCAGCTCACCCCTAGCGGCTCAGGGAGGCTACGAGCAGTACTTC.

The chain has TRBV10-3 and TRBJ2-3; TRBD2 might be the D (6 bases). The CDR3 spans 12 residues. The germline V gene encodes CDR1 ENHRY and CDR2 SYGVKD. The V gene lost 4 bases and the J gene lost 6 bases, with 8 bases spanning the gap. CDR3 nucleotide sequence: TGTGCCATCAGTGTTGGGAGGGATACGCAGTATTTT. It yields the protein CAISVGRDTQYF.

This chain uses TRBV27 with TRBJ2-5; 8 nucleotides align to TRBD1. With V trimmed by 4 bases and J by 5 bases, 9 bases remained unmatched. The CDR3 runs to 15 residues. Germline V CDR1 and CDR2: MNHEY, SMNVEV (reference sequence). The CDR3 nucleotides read TGTGCCAGCAGTTCCGGAACAGGGGGTCTGGAGACCCAGTACTTC. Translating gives CASSSGTGGLETQYF.

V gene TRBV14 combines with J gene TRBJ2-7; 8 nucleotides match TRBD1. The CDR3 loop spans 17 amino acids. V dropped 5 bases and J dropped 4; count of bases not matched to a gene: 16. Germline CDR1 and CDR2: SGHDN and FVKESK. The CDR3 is CASSDSKTGAYLYEQYF. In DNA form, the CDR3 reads TGTGCCAGCAGCGATTCTAAGACAGGGGCGTATCTTTACGAGCAGTACTTC.

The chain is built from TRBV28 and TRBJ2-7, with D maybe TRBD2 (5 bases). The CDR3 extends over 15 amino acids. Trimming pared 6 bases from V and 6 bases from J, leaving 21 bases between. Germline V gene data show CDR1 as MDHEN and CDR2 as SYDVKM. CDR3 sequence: CASRGGLRPWGEQYF. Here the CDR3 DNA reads TGTGCCAGCAGGGGCGGACTGCGGCCGTGGGGCGAGCAGTACTTC.

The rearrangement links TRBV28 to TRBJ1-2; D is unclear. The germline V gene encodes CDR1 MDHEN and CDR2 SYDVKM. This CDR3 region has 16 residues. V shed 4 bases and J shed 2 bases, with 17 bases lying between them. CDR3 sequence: CASSSHLAVVNYGYTF. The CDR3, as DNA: TGTGCCAGCAGTTCCCATCTTGCGGTGGTGAACTATGGCTACACCTTC.

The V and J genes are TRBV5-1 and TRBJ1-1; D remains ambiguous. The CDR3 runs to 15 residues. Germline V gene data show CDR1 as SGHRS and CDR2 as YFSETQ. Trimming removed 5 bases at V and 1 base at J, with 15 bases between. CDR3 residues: CASRDLRGENTEAFF. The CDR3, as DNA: TGCGCCAGCAGGGACCTCCGGGGTGAGAACACTGAAGCTTTCTTT.

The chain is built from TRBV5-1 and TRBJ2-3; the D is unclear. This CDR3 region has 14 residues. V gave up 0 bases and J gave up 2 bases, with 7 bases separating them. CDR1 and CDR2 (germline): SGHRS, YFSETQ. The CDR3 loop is CASSLDWATDTQYF. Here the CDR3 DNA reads TGCGCCAGCAGCTTGGACTGGGCCACAGATACGCAGTATTTT.

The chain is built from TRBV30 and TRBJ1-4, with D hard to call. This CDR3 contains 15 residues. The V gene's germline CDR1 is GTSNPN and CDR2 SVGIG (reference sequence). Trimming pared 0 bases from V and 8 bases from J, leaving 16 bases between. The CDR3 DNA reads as TGTGCCTGGAGTGTATCTCGGTGGGAGGAGGAAAAACTGTTTTTT. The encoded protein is CAWSVSRWEEEKLFF.

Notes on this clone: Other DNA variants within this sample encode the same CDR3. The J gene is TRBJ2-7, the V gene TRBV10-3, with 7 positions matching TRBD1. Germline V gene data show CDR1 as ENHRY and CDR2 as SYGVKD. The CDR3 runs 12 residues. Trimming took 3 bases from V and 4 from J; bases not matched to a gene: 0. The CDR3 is CAISDRGYEQYF. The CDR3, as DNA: TGTGCCATCAGTGACAGGGGGTACGAGCAGTACTTC.

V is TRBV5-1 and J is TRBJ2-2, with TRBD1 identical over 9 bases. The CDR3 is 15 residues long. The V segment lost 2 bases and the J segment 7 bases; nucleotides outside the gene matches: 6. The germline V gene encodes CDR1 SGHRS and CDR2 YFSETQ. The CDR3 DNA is TGCGCCAGCAGCTTACAAGGACAGGGGAACGGGGAGCTGTTTTTT. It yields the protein CASSLQGQGNGELFF.

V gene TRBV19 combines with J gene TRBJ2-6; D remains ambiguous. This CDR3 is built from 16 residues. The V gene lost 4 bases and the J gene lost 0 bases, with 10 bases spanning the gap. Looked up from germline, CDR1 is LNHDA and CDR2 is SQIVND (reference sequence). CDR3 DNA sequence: TGTGCCAGTAGTAGTACTCGGGTCTCTGGGGCCAACGTCCTGACTTTC. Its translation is CASSSTRVSGANVLTF.

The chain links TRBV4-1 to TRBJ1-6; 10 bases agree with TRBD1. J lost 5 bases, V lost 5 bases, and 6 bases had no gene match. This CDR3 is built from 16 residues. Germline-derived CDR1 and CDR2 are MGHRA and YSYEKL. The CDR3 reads CASSYPGTGDNSPLHF. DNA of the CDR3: TGCGCCAGCAGCTATCCCGGGACAGGGGATAATTCACCCCTCCACTTT.

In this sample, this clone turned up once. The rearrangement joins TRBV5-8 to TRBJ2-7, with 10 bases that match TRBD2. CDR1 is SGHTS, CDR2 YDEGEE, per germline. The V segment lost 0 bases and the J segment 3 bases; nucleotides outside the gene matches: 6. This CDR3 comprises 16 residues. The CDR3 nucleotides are TGTGCCAGCAGCTTGGAGAGCGGGAGGGCTATCTACGAGCAGTACTTC. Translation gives CASSLESGRAIYEQYF.

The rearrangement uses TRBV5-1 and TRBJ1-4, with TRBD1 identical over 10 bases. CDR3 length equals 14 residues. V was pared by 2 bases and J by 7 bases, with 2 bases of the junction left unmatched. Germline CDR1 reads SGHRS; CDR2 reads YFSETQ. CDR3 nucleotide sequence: TGCGCCAGCAGCTTTTGGGACAGGGGTGAAAAACTGTTTTTT. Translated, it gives CASSFWDRGEKLFF.

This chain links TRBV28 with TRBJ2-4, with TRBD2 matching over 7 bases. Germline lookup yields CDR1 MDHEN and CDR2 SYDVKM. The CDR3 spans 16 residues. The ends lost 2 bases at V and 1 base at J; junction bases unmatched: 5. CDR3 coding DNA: TGTGCCAGCAGTTTACTCAGGGAGGGGGCCAAAAACATTCAGTACTTC. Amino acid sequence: CASSLLREGAKNIQYF.

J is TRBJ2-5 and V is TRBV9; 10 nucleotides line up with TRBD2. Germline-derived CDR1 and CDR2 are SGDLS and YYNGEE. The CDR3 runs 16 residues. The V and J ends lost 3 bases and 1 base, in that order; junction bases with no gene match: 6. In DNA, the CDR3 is TGTGCCAGCAGCGGGGGACTAGCGAGAGCCCAAGAGACCCAGTACTTC. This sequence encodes CASSGGLARAQETQYF. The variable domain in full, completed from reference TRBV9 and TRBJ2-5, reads DSGVTQTPKHLITATGQRVTLRCSPRSGDLSVYWYQQSLDQGLQFLIQYYNGEERAKGNILERFSAQQFPDLHSELNLSSLELGDSALYFCASSGGLARAQETQYFGPGTRLLVL.

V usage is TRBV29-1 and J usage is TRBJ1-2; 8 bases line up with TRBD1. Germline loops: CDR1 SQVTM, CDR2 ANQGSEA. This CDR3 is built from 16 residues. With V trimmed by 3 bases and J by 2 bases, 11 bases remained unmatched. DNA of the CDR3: TGCAGCGTTGACTTACCGGGACAGGATAACAACTATGGCTACACCTTC. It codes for CSVDLPGQDNNYGYTF.

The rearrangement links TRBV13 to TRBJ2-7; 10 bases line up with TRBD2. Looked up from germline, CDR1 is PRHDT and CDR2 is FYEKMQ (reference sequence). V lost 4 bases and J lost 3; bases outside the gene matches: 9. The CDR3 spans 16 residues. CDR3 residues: CASSSQQREGLYEQYF. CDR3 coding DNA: TGTGCCAGCAGCTCACAACAGCGGGAGGGCCTCTACGAGCAGTACTTC.